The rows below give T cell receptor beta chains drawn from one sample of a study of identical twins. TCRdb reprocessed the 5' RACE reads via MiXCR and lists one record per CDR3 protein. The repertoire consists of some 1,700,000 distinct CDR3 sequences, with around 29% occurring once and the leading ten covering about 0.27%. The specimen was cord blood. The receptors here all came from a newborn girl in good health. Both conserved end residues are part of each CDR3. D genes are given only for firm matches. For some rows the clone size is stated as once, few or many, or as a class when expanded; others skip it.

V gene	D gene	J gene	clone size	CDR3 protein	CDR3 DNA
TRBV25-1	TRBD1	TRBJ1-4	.	CASSESIRDRNEKLFF	TGTGCCAGCAGTGAATCAATCCGGGACAGGAATGAAAAACTGTTTTTT
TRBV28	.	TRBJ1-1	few	CASSLTGIGTEAFF	TGTGCCAGCAGTCTCACAGGAATCGGGACTGAAGCTTTCTTT
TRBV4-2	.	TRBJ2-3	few	CASSQDGGADTQYF	TGTGCCAGCAGCCAAGATGGCGGGGCAGATACGCAGTATTTT
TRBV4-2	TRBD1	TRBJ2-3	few	CASSQEYRGSTDTQYF	TGTGCCAGCAGCCAAGAGTACAGGGGGAGCACAGATACGCAGTATTTT
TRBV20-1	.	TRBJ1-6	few	CSAVADRNSPLHF	TGCAGTGCTGTAGCGGATCGTAATTCACCCCTCCACTTT
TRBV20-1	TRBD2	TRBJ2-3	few	CSARGLAQTDTQYF	TGCAGTGCTAGAGGACTAGCCCAAACAGATACGCAGTATTTT
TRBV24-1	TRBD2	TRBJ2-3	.	CATSVKGLAGSKDTQYF	TGTGCCACCAGTGTTAAAGGACTAGCGGGGAGCAAAGATACGCAGTATTTT
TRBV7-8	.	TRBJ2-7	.	CASNLLPQSSYEQYF	TGTGCCAGCAACCTTCTTCCGCAGAGCTCCTACGAGCAGTACTTC
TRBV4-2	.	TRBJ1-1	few	CASSQEDRGNTEAFF	TGTGCCAGCAGCCAAGAAGACCGTGGGAACACTGAAGCTTTCTTT
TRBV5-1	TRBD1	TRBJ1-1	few	CASSQEGQGLTEAFF	TGCGCCAGCAGCCAAGAAGGACAGGGGCTCACTGAAGCTTTCTTT
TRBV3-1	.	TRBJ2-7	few	CASSQGPWGEPYEQYF	TGTGCCAGCAGCCAAGGCCCGTGGGGAGAACCCTACGAGCAGTACTTC
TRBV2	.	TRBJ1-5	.	CASTGANSNQPQHF	TGTGCCAGCACTGGGGCTAATAGCAATCAGCCCCAGCATTTT
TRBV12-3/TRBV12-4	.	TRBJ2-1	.	CASSLPWTTYNEQFF	TGTGCCAGCAGCCTCCCCTGGACTACTTACAATGAGCAGTTCTTC
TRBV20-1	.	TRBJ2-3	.	CSASSQQRSDTQYF	TGCAGTGCTAGCTCACAACAGAGATCAGATACGCAGTATTTT
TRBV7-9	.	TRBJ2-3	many	CASSLSPLQDTQYF	TGTGCCAGCAGCCTAAGTCCGTTACAAGATACGCAGTATTTT
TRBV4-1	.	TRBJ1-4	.	CASSHVPVANEKLFF	TGCGCCAGCAGCCATGTCCCCGTGGCTAATGAAAAACTGTTTTTT
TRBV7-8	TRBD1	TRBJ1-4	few	CASSLHPSYRGRTDEKLFF	TGTGCCAGCAGCTTACACCCTTCTTACAGGGGGCGGACGGATGAAAAACTGTTTTTT
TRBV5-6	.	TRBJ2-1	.	CASSRPLWDEQFF	TGTGCCAGCAGCCGGCCGCTGTGGGATGAGCAGTTCTTC
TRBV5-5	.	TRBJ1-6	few	CASSAGGLTFNSPLHF	TGTGCCAGCAGCGCGGGTGGACTGACCTTTAATTCACCCCTCCACTTT
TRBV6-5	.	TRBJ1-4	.	CASSYRGHHNEKLFF	TGTGCCAGCAGTTACCGGGGACACCATAATGAAAAACTGTTTTTT
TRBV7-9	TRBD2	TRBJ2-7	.	CASSLLAGGFEQYF	TGTGCCAGCAGCCTACTAGCGGGAGGGTTCGAGCAGTACTTC